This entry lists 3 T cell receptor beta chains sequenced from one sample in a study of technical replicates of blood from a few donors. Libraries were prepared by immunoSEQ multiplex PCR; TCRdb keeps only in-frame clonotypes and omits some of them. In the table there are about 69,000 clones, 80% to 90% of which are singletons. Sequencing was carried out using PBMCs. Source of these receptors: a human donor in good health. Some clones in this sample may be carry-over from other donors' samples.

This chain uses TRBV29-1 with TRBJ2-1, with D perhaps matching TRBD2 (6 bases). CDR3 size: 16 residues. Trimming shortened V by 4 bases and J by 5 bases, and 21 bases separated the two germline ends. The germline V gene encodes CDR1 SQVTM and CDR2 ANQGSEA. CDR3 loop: CSVGGLAPRRDNEQFF. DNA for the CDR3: TGCAGCGTTGGGGGCCTAGCTCCGAGGAGGGACAATGAGCAGTTCTTC.

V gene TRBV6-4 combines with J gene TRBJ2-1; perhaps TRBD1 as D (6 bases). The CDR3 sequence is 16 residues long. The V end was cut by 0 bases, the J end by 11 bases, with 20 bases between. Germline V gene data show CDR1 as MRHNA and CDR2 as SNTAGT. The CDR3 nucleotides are TGTGCCAGCAGTGACTCCAAGCCGGGACACCAAACCAAGCAGTTCTTC. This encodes CASSDSKPGHQTKQFF.

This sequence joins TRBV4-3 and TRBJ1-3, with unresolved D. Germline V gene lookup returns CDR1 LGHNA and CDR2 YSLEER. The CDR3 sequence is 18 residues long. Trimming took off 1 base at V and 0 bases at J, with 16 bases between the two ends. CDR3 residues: CASSQASIGLGSGNTIYF. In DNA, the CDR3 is TGCGCCAGCAGCCAAGCGTCTATTGGACTTGGCTCTGGAAACACCATATATTTT.